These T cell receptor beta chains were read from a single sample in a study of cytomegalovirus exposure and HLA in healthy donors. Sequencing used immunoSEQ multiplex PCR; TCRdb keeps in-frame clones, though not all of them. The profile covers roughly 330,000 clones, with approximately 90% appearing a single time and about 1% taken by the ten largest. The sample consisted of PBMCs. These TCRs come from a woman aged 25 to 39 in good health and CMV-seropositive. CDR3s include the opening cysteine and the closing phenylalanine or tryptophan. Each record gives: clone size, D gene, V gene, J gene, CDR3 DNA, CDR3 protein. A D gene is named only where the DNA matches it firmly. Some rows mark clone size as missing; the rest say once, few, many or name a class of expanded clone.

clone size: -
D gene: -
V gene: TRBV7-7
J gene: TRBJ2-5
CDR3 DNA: TGTGCCAGCAGCTTACGGTATGGAGAGACCCAGTACTTC
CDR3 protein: CASSLRYGETQYF

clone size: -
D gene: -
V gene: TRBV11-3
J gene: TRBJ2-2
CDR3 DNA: TGTGCCAGCAGCTCCGGCTCAGGGGAGCTGTTTTTT
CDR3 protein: CASSSGSGELFF

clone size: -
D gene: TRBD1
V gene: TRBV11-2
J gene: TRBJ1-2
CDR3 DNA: TGTGCCAGCAGCCCCATCGACAGGGCTTATGGCTACACCTTC
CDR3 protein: CASSPIDRAYGYTF

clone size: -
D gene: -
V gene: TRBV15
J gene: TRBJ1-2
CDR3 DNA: TGTGCCACCAGCACTGACAGGATTTATGGCTACACCTTC
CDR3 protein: CATSTDRIYGYTF

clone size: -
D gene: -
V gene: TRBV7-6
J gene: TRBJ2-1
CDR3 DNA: TGTGCCAGCAGTTTAGGGAAATACAATGAGCAGTTCTTC
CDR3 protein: CASSLGKYNEQFF

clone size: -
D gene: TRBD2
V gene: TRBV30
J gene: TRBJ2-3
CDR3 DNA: TGTGCCTGGAGTTGGCTAGCGGGGGCCGGTGATACGCAGTATTTT
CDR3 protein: CAWSWLAGAGDTQYF

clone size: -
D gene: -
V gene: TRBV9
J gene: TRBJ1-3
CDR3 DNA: TGTGCCAGCAGCGTAGGAGGCTTTGGCTCTGGAAACACCATATATTTT
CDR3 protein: CASSVGGFGSGNTIYF

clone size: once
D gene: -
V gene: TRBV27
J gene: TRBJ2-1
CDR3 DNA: TGTGCCAGCAGTTTCTACTCCTACAATGAGCAGTTCTTC
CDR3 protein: CASSFYSYNEQFF

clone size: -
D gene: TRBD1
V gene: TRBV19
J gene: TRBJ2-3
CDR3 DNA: TGTGCCAGTAGTATAGTACAGGGGGAAGTAGATACGCAGTATTTT
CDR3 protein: CASSIVQGEVDTQYF

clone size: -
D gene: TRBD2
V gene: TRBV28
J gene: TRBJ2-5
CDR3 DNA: TGTGCCAGCAGTTCACTAGCGGGAGGCCAAGAGACCCAGTACTTC
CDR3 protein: CASSSLAGGQETQYF